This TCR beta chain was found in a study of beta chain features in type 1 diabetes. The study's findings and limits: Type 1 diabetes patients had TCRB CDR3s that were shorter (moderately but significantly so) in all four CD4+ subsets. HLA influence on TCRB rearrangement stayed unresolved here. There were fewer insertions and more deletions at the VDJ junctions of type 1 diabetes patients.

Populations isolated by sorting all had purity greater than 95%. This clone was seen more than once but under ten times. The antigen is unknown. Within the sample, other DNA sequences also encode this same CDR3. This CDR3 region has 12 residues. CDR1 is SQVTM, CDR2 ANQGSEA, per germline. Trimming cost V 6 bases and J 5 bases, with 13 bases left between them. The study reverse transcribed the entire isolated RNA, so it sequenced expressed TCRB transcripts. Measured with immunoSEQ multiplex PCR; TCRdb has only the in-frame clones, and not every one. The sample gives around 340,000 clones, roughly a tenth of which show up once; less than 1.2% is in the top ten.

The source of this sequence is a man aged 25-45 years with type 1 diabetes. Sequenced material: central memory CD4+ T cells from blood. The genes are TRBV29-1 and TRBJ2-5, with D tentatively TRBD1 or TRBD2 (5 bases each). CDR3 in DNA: TGCAGCGTGGGACCTCCGCGGGAGACCCAGTACTTC. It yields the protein CSVGPPRETQYF.